This T cell receptor beta chain was sequenced in a study of identical twins (TCRdb year 2016). Notes on the research overall: TCR alpha and beta repertoires from monozygotic twins, unrelated adults of various ages and cord blood were deep-sequenced to test whether fetal clonotypes persist. Replicate twin experiments were performed at different times using different library preparation protocols to rule out contamination.

Overall study outcomes, separate from this receptor: In monozygotic twins, out-of-frame TCR alpha sharing was systematically underestimated by recombination models, although the models agreed with sharing between unrelated individuals. Fewer insertions were carried by abundant cord blood beta clonotypes, a similar but weaker trend appeared in young adult naive repertoires, and no such trend appeared in memory repertoires. Zero-insertion analyses could be partly confounded by invariant T cells such as MAIT and iNKT, though diverse VJ usage argued against such confounding for most clonotypes. A weaker excess of twin sharing was found in beta out-of-frame sequences because the signal-to-noise ratio was lowered by fewer shared sequences. Conclusions relied on cross-sectional statistical analysis, since the same donors could not be followed over many years. Out-of-frame TCR alpha sequences shared between twins showed an excess of low generation-probability sequences compared with coincidental sharing between unrelated individuals.

All donors were healthy Caucasians. Three pairs of female monozygotic twins, all aged about 18 to 30 years, were included in the twin cohort. Peripheral blood mononuclear cells were the source from which RNA for the TCR libraries was isolated. Only a few counts were recorded for this clonotype. There is no known antigen for this receptor. Base qualities are not at hand, and no much larger clone is one base apart. The library was prepared using 5' RACE. Sequencing instrument: Illumina HiSeq 2000. Template switching introduced a universal primer binding site; the final cDNA contained a unique molecular identifier, enabling accurate counting of TCR cDNA molecules. First-strand cDNA for TCR alpha and beta chains was synthesized from specific primers in the conserved constant-segment region. To control for contamination, every cDNA library carried two barcodes: a SMART-Mk sample barcode plus Illumina barcodes. TruSeq adapter sequences along with Illumina sample barcodes were introduced in two successive PCR steps. TCR alpha and beta cDNA libraries were sequenced on the Illumina HiSeq platform with custom primers. For the original study's pipeline: MiGEC processed the raw reads to extract unique molecular identifiers, while MiXCR was used to determine the CDR3 positions. For each individual, recombination models were inferred using an EM algorithm with the repgenHMM and IGoR tools. The tcR package in R was used for shared clonotype analysis, with sharing normalized by the product of cloneset sizes. To study raw recombination free of thymic and clonal selection effects, out-of-frame nonproductive sequences were analyzed. The public reads were run again by TCRdb, first through fastp at Q25 and then through MiXCR, and only productive beta chains were kept. When rows share a CDR3 protein, they turn into one entry using the most common DNA and genes. TCRdb assigned the V and J calls; the authors' analysis was not used. A total of about 720,000 distinct CDR3 sequences appear in this sample, 15% to 20% of them only once. Of the sample, 10% to 15% is held by the ten largest clones.

This sample also appeared in a second study, on T cells expressing NK-cell markers. From the second report: In sorted CD3+CD56+NKG2C+, CD3+CD56+NKG2C- and CD3+CD56-NKG2C+ T-cell subsets from 7 to 9 donors, TCR beta-chain repertoires were profiled. Seven of the eight sequenced donors were HCMV-seropositive and one was HCMV-seronegative. To restrict sorting to alphabetaTCR-expressing T cells, an anti-gammadeltaTCR antibody was added in several experiments. In several donors, the dominant CD3+CD56+NKG2C+ clonotypes were found to rank among the top 10 CD8+ clonotypes and to make up about 1.0-7.5% of CD8+ T cells. Those dominant clonotypes were again the most abundant among CD3+CD56-NKG2C+ cells in a handful of donors, at roughly 25-65%. It remained unclear whether the expanded NKG2C-expressing T cell clones were specific for HCMV antigens. The study sequenced eight donors, all healthy volunteers chosen at random: three men and five women. HCMV-specific IgG was detected in serum with a commercial ELISA kit to determine HCMV serostatus. Bulk peripheral blood T-cell repertoires were additionally sequenced from unsorted PBMC for a handful of donors. MIGEC was used to demultiplex reads and group the reads by UMI, and MiTCR was used to assemble and quantify clonotypes. Only TCR cDNA sequences supported by at least two reads were kept to exclude erroneous sequences. Downstream repertoire analysis used the tcR package, and clonotypes were matched across fractions by CDR3 nucleotide sequence plus V segment. VDJmatch was used to annotate antigen specificity against VDJdb, with one amino acid substitution allowed in CDR3.

This TCR derives from a woman aged 18 to 35 in good health. Material for sequencing was PBMCs.

The nucleotide sequence reads as follows: TGCAGTGCTAACCGGGCCCTTGGCACAGATACGCAGTATTTT. It codes for CSANRALGTDTQYF. Here the chain combines TRBV20-1 and TRBJ2-3, with an unclear D gene assignment. CDR1 and CDR2, per the germline V gene (reference sequence), are DFQATT and SNEGSKA. Between the V and J ends, shortened by 4 bases and 1 base respectively, the junction contains 12 bases. The cysteine opens and the phenylalanine closes a CDR3 of 14 amino acids. Only the CDR3 part of the read is kept: 42 bases, read in frame from the first base.